This TCR beta chain appears in the sequencing data of a study of cytomegalovirus exposure and HLA in healthy donors. Study in general: Tens of millions of unique TCRs from HLA-typed donors made up an early data release. Study results and limitations: Association with HLA alleles at 0.05 false discovery rate was found for around 17,000 TCR beta sequences in a later analysis. Within an earlier analysis, most TCR beta V segments proved productive either about 90% or about 30% of the time.

Vbeta (60) and Jbeta (13) primers were used in the PCR. The data were produced by immunoSEQ multiplex PCR, yet TCRdb's version contains in-frame clones alone and is incomplete. Of 120,000 or so clones in the sample, 65% to 85% were seen once. To note about this clone: The antigen is not known.

Looked up from germline, CDR1 is SNHLY and CDR2 is FYNNEI. This CDR3 has 14 amino acids. V lost 6 bases, J lost 5 bases, and 16 bases lay in between. Sequenced: PBMCs. This sequence was found in a man in his forties or fifties in good health and CMV-seropositive. The chain is built from TRBV2 and TRBJ1-1; D is undetermined. In nucleotides, the CDR3 is TGTGCCAGCAGCTCCCGGGTCCTCCAAACTGAAGCTTTCTTT. Translation gives CASSSRVLQTEAFF.